A single sample is the source of the 18 T cell receptor beta chains below, sequenced in a study of cytomegalovirus exposure and HLA in healthy donors. The PCR was carried out with 60 Vbeta primers and 13 Jbeta primers. Sequencing was performed with immunoSEQ multiplex PCR; in TCRdb, only in-frame clones are kept and a portion is missing. The table records 160,000 or so clones, approximately 82% of them present only once. The specimen sequenced was PBMCs. Receptors were obtained from a male donor in good health and CMV-seropositive.

The J gene is TRBJ1-1, the V gene TRBV7-8; D uncertain. The germline CDR1 and CDR2 sequences are SGHVS and FQNEAQ. V lost 5 bases and J 2 bases, leaving 12 bases between the germline ends. The CDR3 is made up of 14 amino acids. CDR3 amino acids: CASSPKLLNTEAFF. CDR3 coding DNA: TGTGCCAGCAGCCCCAAACTACTTAACACTGAAGCTTTCTTT.

This chain uses TRBV7-2 with TRBJ2-1, with TRBD2 matching over 13 bases. Germline V gene sequence: CDR1 SGHTA, CDR2 FQGNSA. The V segment lost 0 bases and the J segment 7 bases; nucleotides outside the gene matches: 12. This CDR3 has 19 amino acids. DNA for the CDR3: TGTGCCAGCAGCTTAGCTGGGACTAGCGGGATCCTTCGCATGAATGAGCAGTTCTTC. Translating it yields CASSLAGTSGILRMNEQFF. The variable domain in full, completed from reference TRBV7-2 and TRBJ2-1, reads GAGVSQSPSNKVTEKGKDVELRCDPISGHTALYWYRQSLGQGLEFLIYFQGNSAPDKSGLPSDRFSAERTGGSVSTLTIQRTQQEDSAVYLCASSLAGTSGILRMNEQFFGPGTRLTVL.

This chain connects TRBV6-5 to TRBJ1-2; 7 nucleotides align to TRBD1. V shed 4 bases and J 4 bases; nucleotides not matched to a gene: 9. Germline lookup yields CDR1 MNHEY and CDR2 SVGAGI. The CDR3 has 15 residues. The CDR3 loop reads CASSSTRQGVYGYTF. In nucleotides, the CDR3 is TGTGCCAGCAGTTCCACTCGACAGGGCGTCTATGGCTACACCTTC.

This clone was found a few times. The chain recombines TRBV30 with TRBJ1-2; 10 bases map to TRBD1. Trimming took 0 bases from V and 2 from J; bases not matched to a gene: 9. The germline V gene has CDR1 GTSNPN and CDR2 SVGIG (reference sequence). This CDR3 region has 17 residues. The CDR3 reads CAWSVRDRGRSNYGYTF. CDR3 in DNA: TGTGCCTGGAGTGTACGGGACAGGGGCCGTTCCAACTATGGCTACACCTTC.

V is TRBV6-5 and J is TRBJ1-2, with TRBD1 matching over 8 bases. The CDR3 extends over 13 amino acids. V trimming: 5 bases; J trimming: 8 bases; junction bases outside the gene matches: 7. Germline assignment: CDR1 MNHEY and CDR2 SVGAGI. The DNA of the CDR3 is TGTGCCAGCAGTCCCCGGACAGGGATAGGCTACACCTTC. This codes for CASSPRTGIGYTF.

The V gene is TRBV5-1, the J gene TRBJ2-5; 9 bases map to TRBD2. This CDR3 is built from 15 residues. Germline CDR1 SGHRS, CDR2 YFSETQ. The V gene end was trimmed by 3 bases and the J gene end by 1 base; junction bases not matched to a gene: 4. Written as DNA, the CDR3 is TGCGCCAGCAGCTCGACTAGCGGAATCCAAGAGACCCAGTACTTC. This translates into CASSSTSGIQETQYF.

The rearrangement uses TRBV6-1 and TRBJ1-3; D is unclear. Germline-derived CDR1 and CDR2 are MNHNS and SASEGT. Trimming left V 6 bases short and J 4 bases short, with 10 bases between. The CDR3 contains 13 residues. The CDR3 sequence is CASSDLRGNTIYF. CDR3 DNA: TGTGCCAGCAGCGACCTGCGGGGAAACACCATATATTTT.

The rearrangement uses TRBV27 and TRBJ2-7, with 7 bases fitting TRBD1. The CDR3 covers 17 residues. Trimming removed 6 bases from V and 3 bases from J; junction bases left unmatched: 17. Germline V gives CDR1 MNHEY, CDR2 SMNVEV (reference sequence). The CDR3 nucleotides read TGTGCCAGCAGGATATCCAGCCGATCCGACAGGGTCTACGAGCAGTACTTC. Translation: CASRISSRSDRVYEQYF.

The chain uses TRBV6-5 and TRBJ2-3, with 12 bases matching TRBD2. The CDR3 loop spans 15 amino acids. Germline lookup yields CDR1 MNHEY and CDR2 SVGAGI. The V and J ends lost 6 bases and 4 bases, in that order; junction bases with no gene match: 5. The CDR3 region is CASSRLAGEADTQYF. CDR3 DNA: TGTGCCAGCAGCAGACTAGCGGGAGAGGCAGATACGCAGTATTTT.

This clone was counted once. The V gene is TRBV5-1, the J gene TRBJ1-2; D perhaps matches TRBD1 (5 bases). Deletions cut 5 bases from V and 4 bases from J, with 15 bases between. CDR1 and CDR2 (germline): SGHRS, YFSETQ. The CDR3 length is 14 residues. CDR3 sequence: CASRMGGSGYGYTF. For the CDR3, the DNA is TGCGCCAGCAGAATGGGGGGGTCGGGCTATGGCTACACCTTC.

This clone turned up a few times. This chain joins TRBV18 and TRBJ1-4; 10 nucleotides match TRBD1. J was trimmed by 8 bases and V by 5 bases; bases with no gene match: 17. This CDR3 is built from 18 residues. Germline CDR1 reads KGHSH; CDR2 reads LQKENI. CDR3 DNA: TGTGCCAGCTCAGCCGGGACAGGGGAAAATTCCGTCAGGGAAAAACTGTTTTTT. It translates to CASSAGTGENSVREKLFF.

Concerning this clone itself: One junction end does not reproduce the germline sequence, and a read error may be involved. The sample contains more than one DNA sequence encoding this CDR3. This chain uses TRBV4-3 with TRBJ2-3; 11 bases are shared with TRBD2. The CDR3 extends over 16 amino acids. Germline CDR1 LGHNA, CDR2 YSLEER. The CDR3 DNA sequence: TGCGCCAGCAGCCAAACTAGCGGGGGAATCACAGATACACAGTATTTT. This gives the protein CASSQTSGGITDTQYF.

The V and J genes are TRBV5-5 and TRBJ2-2, with 8 bases lining up with TRBD1. Germline lookup yields CDR1 SGHKS and CDR2 YYEKEE (reference sequence). This CDR3 has 16 residues. Trimming at V came to 4 bases and at J to 2 bases, leaving 7 bases not matched to a gene. In DNA, the CDR3 is TGTGCCAGCAGCACCGGACAGGGACTCAACACCGGGGAGCTGTTTTTT. It encodes CASSTGQGLNTGELFF.

The chain has TRBV15 and TRBJ1-6, with D possibly being TRBD1 (6 bases). From germline, CDR1 is LNHNV and CDR2 YYDKDF (reference sequence). The CDR3 covers 15 residues. V was clipped by 0 bases and J by 9 bases, with 12 bases between them. The CDR3 coding sequence is TGTGCCACCAGCAGAGATCGGGGGGGCGCTTCACCCCTCCACTTT. Translation gives CATSRDRGGASPLHF.

The gene calls are TRBV4-3 and TRBJ2-3; 8 bases are shared with TRBD1. J was trimmed by 1 base and V by 5 bases; bases with no gene match: 2. The CDR3 is 14 amino acids. Germline values: CDR1 LGHNA, CDR2 YSLEER. CDR3 nucleotide sequence: TGCGCCAGCAGCGACAGGGGAGGCACAGATACGCAGTATTTT. This encodes CASSDRGGTDTQYF.

The sample holds one count of this clone. The chain has TRBV10-3 and TRBJ1-2; TRBD1 agrees at 8 bases. J gave up 4 bases and V 2 bases, and 3 bases lay outside the gene matches. The CDR3 runs to 14 residues. Germline values: CDR1 ENHRY, CDR2 SYGVKD. The CDR3, as DNA: TGTGCCATCAGTGAGACGGGACAGGCCTATGGCTACACCTTC. Residues: CAISETGQAYGYTF.

The CDR3 loop is CASSEGLAGVSVDNEQFF. The CDR3 nucleotides are TGTGCCAGCAGTGAGGGACTAGCGGGGGTATCTGTTGACAATGAGCAGTTCTTC. The chain carries TRBV2 and TRBJ2-1; 14 nucleotides match TRBD2. CDR1 and CDR2 (germline): SNHLY, FYNNEI. V lost 3 bases and J lost 5; bases outside the gene matches: 9. The CDR3 sequence is 18 residues long.

V is TRBV30 and J is TRBJ2-7; TRBD2 might be the D (6 bases). The CDR3 covers 15 residues. Per germline, CDR1 GTSNPN and CDR2 SVGIG (reference sequence). V was clipped by 3 bases and J by 2 bases, with 17 bases between them. CDR3 DNA sequence: TGTGCCTGGAGACATTGGGGGGTAAGGACCTACGAGCAGTACTTC. Protein sequence: CAWRHWGVRTYEQYF.